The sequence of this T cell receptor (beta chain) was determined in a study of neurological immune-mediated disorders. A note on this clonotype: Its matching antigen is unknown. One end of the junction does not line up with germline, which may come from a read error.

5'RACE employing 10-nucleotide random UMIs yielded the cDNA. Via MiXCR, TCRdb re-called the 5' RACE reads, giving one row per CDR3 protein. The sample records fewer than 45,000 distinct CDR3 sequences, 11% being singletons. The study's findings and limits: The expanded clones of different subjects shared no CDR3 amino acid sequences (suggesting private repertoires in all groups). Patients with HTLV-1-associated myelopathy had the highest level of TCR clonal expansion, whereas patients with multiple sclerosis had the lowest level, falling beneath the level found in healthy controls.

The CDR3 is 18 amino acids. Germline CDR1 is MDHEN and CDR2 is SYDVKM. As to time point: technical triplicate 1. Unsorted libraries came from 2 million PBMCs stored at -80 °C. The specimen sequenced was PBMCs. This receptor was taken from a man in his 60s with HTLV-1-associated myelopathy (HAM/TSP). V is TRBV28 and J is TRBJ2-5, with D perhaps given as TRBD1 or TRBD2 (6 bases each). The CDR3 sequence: CASSTTIVPGHGEETRYF. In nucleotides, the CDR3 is TGTGCCAGCAGTACCACGATCGTCCCGGGACATGGGGAGGAGACCCGGTACTTC. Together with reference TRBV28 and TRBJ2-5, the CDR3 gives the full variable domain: DVKVTQSSRYLVKRTGEKVFLECVQDMDHENMFWYRQDPGLGLRLIYFSYDVKMKEKGDIPEGYSVSREKKERFSLILESASTNQTSMYLCASSTTIVPGHGEETRYFGPGTRLLVL.